The rows below give T cell receptor beta chains drawn from one sample of a study of PD-1 blockade in classical Hodgkin lymphoma. Measured with immunoSEQ multiplex PCR; TCRdb has only the in-frame clones, and not every one. Among 20,000 to 30,000 clones listed, 70% to 80% were seen once. The sample consisted of peripheral blood mononuclear cells (PBMCs), taken before the second cycle of nivolumab. Receptors originate from a human donor with classical Hodgkin lymphoma. CDR3s include the opening cysteine and the closing phenylalanine or tryptophan. The D gene is left open where the match is weak. Only some rows state a clone size, as once, few, many or a class for expanded clones.

v_call: TRBV27
j_call: TRBJ1-1
d_call: TRBD1
cdr3_length: 17
clone_size: .
cdr3_nt: TGTGCCAGCAGTTTAACAGGGGGCAGTTCGATGAAGACTGAAGCTTTCTTT
cdr3_aa: CASSLTGGSSMKTEAFF

v_call: TRBV27
j_call: TRBJ2-1
d_call: TRBD2
cdr3_length: 14
clone_size: .
cdr3_nt: TGTGCCAGCAGTTCCGGGACTAGTTTCAATGAGCAGTTCTTC
cdr3_aa: CASSSGTSFNEQFF

v_call: TRBV9
j_call: TRBJ1-1
d_call: TRBD1
cdr3_length: 15
clone_size: .
cdr3_nt: TGTGCCAGCAGCGCCGGACAGGGTCGTGGTACTGAAGCTTTCTTT
cdr3_aa: CASSAGQGRGTEAFF

v_call: TRBV2
j_call: TRBJ1-1
d_call: .
cdr3_length: 15
clone_size: .
cdr3_nt: TGTGCCAGCAGTGAACGGGGGGCCCTGGGCACTGAAGCTTTCTTT
cdr3_aa: CASSERGALGTEAFF

v_call: TRBV9
j_call: TRBJ2-3
d_call: TRBD2
cdr3_length: 15
clone_size: .
cdr3_nt: TGTGCCAGCAGCGTAAGTCTAGCGGGCGTGGCTACGCAGTATTTT
cdr3_aa: CASSVSLAGVATQYF

v_call: TRBV4-1
j_call: TRBJ1-1
d_call: .
cdr3_length: 16
clone_size: few
cdr3_nt: TGCGCCAGCAGCCAAGTTAATTTAGTCGTAACCGAAGAAGCTTTCTTT
cdr3_aa: CASSQVNLVVTEEAFF

v_call: TRBV28
j_call: TRBJ2-6
d_call: .
cdr3_length: 15
clone_size: .
cdr3_nt: TGTGCCAGCATCGGAGGGGGGACTGGGGCCAACGTCCTGACTTTC
cdr3_aa: CASIGGGTGANVLTF

v_call: TRBV20-1
j_call: TRBJ2-1
d_call: .
cdr3_length: 11
clone_size: .
cdr3_nt: TGCAGTGCACTGACCATCCGTGAGCAGTTCTTC
cdr3_aa: CSALTIREQFF

v_call: TRBV7-6
j_call: TRBJ1-2
d_call: .
cdr3_length: 14
clone_size: .
cdr3_nt: TGTGCCAGCAGCCCCCTCCGGGGAGGCTATGGCTACACCTTC
cdr3_aa: CASSPLRGGYGYTF

v_call: TRBV5-1
j_call: TRBJ2-2
d_call: .
cdr3_length: 16
clone_size: .
cdr3_nt: TGCGCCAGCAGCTTGTTGCAGGGAAGGTTGGCCGGGGAGCTGTTTTTT
cdr3_aa: CASSLLQGRLAGELFF

v_call: TRBV5-6
j_call: TRBJ2-1
d_call: .
cdr3_length: 12
clone_size: once
cdr3_nt: TGTGCCAGCAGCTTGTACAACAATGAGCAGTTCTTC
cdr3_aa: CASSLYNNEQFF

v_call: TRBV28
j_call: TRBJ2-7
d_call: .
cdr3_length: 14
clone_size: .
cdr3_nt: TGTGCCAGCAGTTTCGAGTCTAGGATCAACGAGCAGTACTTC
cdr3_aa: CASSFESRINEQYF

v_call: TRBV7-2
j_call: TRBJ2-1
d_call: TRBD2
cdr3_length: 16
clone_size: .
cdr3_nt: TGTGCCAGCAGCTTAGGTCCTAGCGGTCCCTACAATGAGCAGTTCTTC
cdr3_aa: CASSLGPSGPYNEQFF

v_call: TRBV2
j_call: TRBJ2-1
d_call: TRBD2
cdr3_length: 13
clone_size: once
cdr3_nt: TGTGCCAGCAGTGGTCTAGCGGCCAATGAGCAGTTCTTC
cdr3_aa: CASSGLAANEQFF

v_call: TRBV19
j_call: TRBJ1-2
d_call: .
cdr3_length: 13
clone_size: .
cdr3_nt: TGTGCCAGTAGTATCGGACAGCTTTATGGCTACACCTTC
cdr3_aa: CASSIGQLYGYTF

v_call: TRBV27
j_call: TRBJ2-1
d_call: .
cdr3_length: 13
clone_size: .
cdr3_nt: TGTGCCAGCAGTCGGGGCCTCTACAATGAGCAGTTCTTC
cdr3_aa: CASSRGLYNEQFF

v_call: TRBV28
j_call: TRBJ1-2
d_call: .
cdr3_length: 14
clone_size: once
cdr3_nt: TGTGCCAGCACCCCGGCCCGTGGGAACTATGGCTACACCTTC
cdr3_aa: CASTPARGNYGYTF

v_call: TRBV7-2
j_call: TRBJ1-4
d_call: .
cdr3_length: 14
clone_size: .
cdr3_nt: TGTGCCAGCAGCCTCGGACGATTGGGAGAAAAACTGTTTTTT
cdr3_aa: CASSLGRLGEKLFF

v_call: TRBV7-6
j_call: TRBJ2-3
d_call: .
cdr3_length: 16
clone_size: .
cdr3_nt: TGTGCCAGCAGCTTAAAAGCTAGCGTGGCGGCAGATACGCAGTATTTT
cdr3_aa: CASSLKASVAADTQYF

v_call: TRBV7-6
j_call: TRBJ2-3
d_call: TRBD2
cdr3_length: 14
clone_size: .
cdr3_nt: TGTGCCAGCAGCTTAGGGCGGGAGCCAGATACGCAGTATTTT
cdr3_aa: CASSLGREPDTQYF

v_call: TRBV11-1
j_call: TRBJ2-7
d_call: TRBD1
cdr3_length: 15
clone_size: .
cdr3_nt: TGTGCCAGCAGGTCAACAGGGGATCCCTCCTACGAGCAGTACTTC
cdr3_aa: CASRSTGDPSYEQYF

v_call: TRBV27
j_call: TRBJ1-5
d_call: .
cdr3_length: 14
clone_size: .
cdr3_nt: TGTGCCAGCAGTTACAGGAGGGACAATCAGCCCCAGCATTTT
cdr3_aa: CASSYRRDNQPQHF

v_call: TRBV7-3
j_call: TRBJ2-3
d_call: TRBD2
cdr3_length: 14
clone_size: .
cdr3_nt: TGTGCCAGCAGCCCTGGGACTAGCGGAGATACGCAGTATTTT
cdr3_aa: CASSPGTSGDTQYF

v_call: TRBV29-1
j_call: TRBJ2-1
d_call: TRBD2
cdr3_length: 14
clone_size: .
cdr3_nt: TGCAGCGTTCGACTAGCGGGAGGGGGTGGTGAGCAGTTCTTC
cdr3_aa: CSVRLAGGGGEQFF

v_call: TRBV12-2
j_call: TRBJ2-7
d_call: .
cdr3_length: 14
clone_size: once
cdr3_nt: TGTGCAAGTCGCTTAAATCAGATTACCTACGAGCAGTACTTC
cdr3_aa: CASRLNQITYEQYF

v_call: TRBV29-1
j_call: TRBJ2-5
d_call: .
cdr3_length: 14
clone_size: .
cdr3_nt: TGCAGCGTTGGGCAGTCGGGGGTGGGAGAGACCCAGTACTTC
cdr3_aa: CSVGQSGVGETQYF

v_call: TRBV4-1
j_call: TRBJ2-2
d_call: .
cdr3_length: 19
clone_size: .
cdr3_nt: TGCGCCAGCAGCCAAGCCCCAGGACTACTAGTTTCAAACACCGGGGAGCTGTTTTTT
cdr3_aa: CASSQAPGLLVSNTGELFF

v_call: TRBV14
j_call: TRBJ2-1
d_call: TRBD2
cdr3_length: 17
clone_size: .
cdr3_nt: TGTGCCAGCAGCCTAACTCGGGGGGAAAGTTACTACAATGAGCAGTTCTTC
cdr3_aa: CASSLTRGESYYNEQFF

v_call: TRBV28
j_call: TRBJ2-6
d_call: .
cdr3_length: 14
clone_size: once
cdr3_nt: TGTGCCAGCAGCAGGGTGTCCGGGGCCAACGTCCTGACTTTC
cdr3_aa: CASSRVSGANVLTF

v_call: TRBV15
j_call: TRBJ1-6
d_call: .
cdr3_length: 14
clone_size: once
cdr3_nt: TGTGCCACCCGGGCGGGGTTTCTGGGTTCACCCCTCCACTTT
cdr3_aa: CATRAGFLGSPLHF

v_call: TRBV7-9
j_call: TRBJ2-2
d_call: TRBD1
cdr3_length: 16
clone_size: .
cdr3_nt: TGTGCCAGCAGCTCCGGGACAGGGCGGAACACCGGGGAGCTGTTTTTT
cdr3_aa: CASSSGTGRNTGELFF

v_call: TRBV5-1
j_call: TRBJ2-7
d_call: .
cdr3_length: 15
clone_size: .
cdr3_nt: TGCGCCAGCAGCTTCCGCCAGGGAAGGAGCTACGAGCAGTACTTC
cdr3_aa: CASSFRQGRSYEQYF

v_call: TRBV5-1
j_call: TRBJ2-2
d_call: .
cdr3_length: 12
clone_size: .
cdr3_nt: TGCGCCAGCAGAATAAACACCGGGGAGCTGTTTTTT
cdr3_aa: CASRINTGELFF

v_call: TRBV18
j_call: TRBJ2-6
d_call: .
cdr3_length: 15
clone_size: .
cdr3_nt: TGTGCCAGCTCACTCTACCGAGATGGGGCCAACGTCCTGACTTTC
cdr3_aa: CASSLYRDGANVLTF

v_call: TRBV7-9
j_call: TRBJ1-6
d_call: .
cdr3_length: 14
clone_size: .
cdr3_nt: TGTGCCAGCGGGGAACAGGGAAACGATTCACCCCTCCACTTT
cdr3_aa: CASGEQGNDSPLHF

v_call: TRBV25-1
j_call: TRBJ2-1
d_call: TRBD2
cdr3_length: 16
clone_size: .
cdr3_nt: TGTGCCAGCAGTGAATTGAGTATAGCGGGAGTGTATGAGCAGTTCTTC
cdr3_aa: CASSELSIAGVYEQFF

v_call: TRBV18
j_call: TRBJ1-1
d_call: TRBD1
cdr3_length: 15
clone_size: .
cdr3_nt: TGTGCCAGCTCACCACCGGAGACAGGGGACACTGAAGCTTTCTTT
cdr3_aa: CASSPPETGDTEAFF

v_call: TRBV10-1
j_call: TRBJ2-7
d_call: .
cdr3_length: 15
clone_size: .
cdr3_nt: TGCGCCAGCAGTGCTCAGGGACTGAATAGCTACGAGCAGTACTTC
cdr3_aa: CASSAQGLNSYEQYF

v_call: TRBV7-9
j_call: TRBJ2-7
d_call: TRBD1
cdr3_length: 15
clone_size: .
cdr3_nt: TGTGCCAGCAGCCTTCACCGGGACAGGGGAAACGAGCAGTACTTC
cdr3_aa: CASSLHRDRGNEQYF

v_call: TRBV28
j_call: TRBJ2-5
d_call: .
cdr3_length: 15
clone_size: .
cdr3_nt: TGTGCCAGCAGTACCTCAAGACAGGCCGGGGAGACCCAGTACTTC
cdr3_aa: CASSTSRQAGETQYF

v_call: TRBV11-2
j_call: TRBJ2-3
d_call: TRBD1
cdr3_length: 15
clone_size: .
cdr3_nt: TGTGCCAGCACCCCTGGGACAGGGGGCGCAGATACGCAGTATTTT
cdr3_aa: CASTPGTGGADTQYF

v_call: TRBV27
j_call: TRBJ2-7
d_call: TRBD1
cdr3_length: 14
clone_size: .
cdr3_nt: TGTGCCAGCAGTCCCAAGACAGGGATCCACGAGCAGTACTTC
cdr3_aa: CASSPKTGIHEQYF

v_call: TRBV7-9
j_call: TRBJ2-1
d_call: TRBD1
cdr3_length: 18
clone_size: .
cdr3_nt: TGTGCCAGCAGCATGACAGGGGGCGCCTTGGGTTCCTACAATGAGCAGTTCTTC
cdr3_aa: CASSMTGGALGSYNEQFF

v_call: TRBV21-1
j_call: TRBJ2-1
d_call: .
cdr3_length: 17
clone_size: .
cdr3_nt: TGTGCCATCCCGTCTATTTGGCGGGGCCGTTCCTACAATGAGCAGTTCTTC
cdr3_aa: CAIPSIWRGRSYNEQFF

v_call: TRBV19
j_call: TRBJ2-7
d_call: TRBD1
cdr3_length: 19
clone_size: .
cdr3_nt: TGTGCCAGTAGTATGCACTTCAGGGAAAGGGGACAGGGTCTCTACGAGCAGTACTTC
cdr3_aa: CASSMHFRERGQGLYEQYF

v_call: TRBV5-1
j_call: TRBJ1-4
d_call: .
cdr3_length: 13
clone_size: .
cdr3_nt: TGCGCCAGCAGCTTACGGCACAATGAAAAACTGTTTTTT
cdr3_aa: CASSLRHNEKLFF

v_call: TRBV5-1
j_call: TRBJ2-1
d_call: TRBD2
cdr3_length: 16
clone_size: .
cdr3_nt: TGCGCCAGCAGCTTGTTCGCGGGAGTCTTAAAAAGTGAGCAGTTCTTC
cdr3_aa: CASSLFAGVLKSEQFF

v_call: TRBV5-1
j_call: TRBJ2-3
d_call: TRBD1
cdr3_length: 15
clone_size: once
cdr3_nt: TGCGCCAGCAGCTTGGGGGACAGGGTAACAGATACGCAGTATTTT
cdr3_aa: CASSLGDRVTDTQYF

v_call: TRBV6-5
j_call: TRBJ2-7
d_call: .
cdr3_length: 13
clone_size: once
cdr3_nt: TGTGCCAGCAGTCCCGCAGGCGACTACGAGCAGTACTTC
cdr3_aa: CASSPAGDYEQYF